This TCR beta chain was profiled in a study of technical replicates of blood from several donors. CDR3 length: 15 residues. Per germline, CDR1 MNHEY and CDR2 SMNVEV (reference sequence). The V gene lost 1 base and the J gene lost 6 bases, with 13 bases spanning the gap. Generated by immunoSEQ multiplex PCR, the TCRdb table keeps only in-frame clones and is missing some. In the table there are about 75,000 clones, 92% of which are singletons. Input material: T cells isolated from PBMCs. This TCR derives from a human donor in good health. This rearrangement joins TRBV27 to TRBJ2-1, with D possibly being TRBD2 (5 bases). CDR3 coding DNA: TGTGCCAGCAGTTTATTGGGAGTTGAAATCAATGAGCAGTTCTTC. It encodes CASSLLGVEINEQFF.